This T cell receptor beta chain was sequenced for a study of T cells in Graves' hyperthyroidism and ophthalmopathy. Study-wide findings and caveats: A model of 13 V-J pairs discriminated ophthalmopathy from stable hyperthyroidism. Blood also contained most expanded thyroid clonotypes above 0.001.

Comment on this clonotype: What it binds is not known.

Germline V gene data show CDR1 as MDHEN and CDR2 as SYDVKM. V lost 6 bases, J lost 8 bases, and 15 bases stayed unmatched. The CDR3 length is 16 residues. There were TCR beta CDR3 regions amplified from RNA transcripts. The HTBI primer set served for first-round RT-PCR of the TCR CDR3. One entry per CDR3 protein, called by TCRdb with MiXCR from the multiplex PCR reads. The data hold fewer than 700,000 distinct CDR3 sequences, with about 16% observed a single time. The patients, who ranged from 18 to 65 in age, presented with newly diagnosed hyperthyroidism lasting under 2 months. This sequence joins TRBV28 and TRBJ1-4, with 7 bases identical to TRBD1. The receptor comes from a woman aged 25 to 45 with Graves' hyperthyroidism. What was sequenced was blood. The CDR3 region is CASSSTTTGSSEKLFF. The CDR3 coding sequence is TGTGCCAGCAGCTCGACCACGACAGGGTCTTCCGAAAAACTGTTTTTT.